This T cell receptor beta chain was recovered during a study of CD8+ T cells in alopecia areata. Overall study: It was oral tofacitinib, at 5 to 10 mg twice daily, that treated patients received.

Treatment here: oral pan-JAK inhibitor, 5-10 mg twice daily. Patients with alopecia areata provided lesional scalp punch biopsies as well as peripheral blood. Whole-study results and caveats: Many expanded lesional clones stayed in scalp and blood while on tofacitinib.

About this clone itself: The antigen remains undetermined.

Extraction and reverse transcription of RNA yielded cDNA as the sequencing template. TCRdb keeps only in-frame clones here, not all; method: immunoSEQ multiplex PCR. The data hold 35,000 to 50,000 clones, with roughly 65% observed a single time. The CDR3 runs 17 residues. CDR1 MNHEY and CDR2 SMNVEV come from the germline V gene (reference sequence). V was clipped by 5 bases and J by 0 bases, with 14 bases between them. This TCR came from a human donor with alopecia areata. The gene calls are TRBV27 and TRBJ2-6; TRBD2 might be the D (6 bases). Specimen: CD8+ T cells sorted from blood, collected at week 4, from a patient treated with tofacitinib. The CDR3 loop is CASSGTHPYSGANVLTF. CDR3 bases: TGTGCCAGCAGTGGGACTCATCCCTACTCTGGGGCCAACGTCCTGACTTTC.